This T cell receptor beta chain comes out of a study of blood T cell repertoires in COVID-19 (TCRdb year 2020). General notes on the study: Samples from collaborators originated in the United States, Italy and Spain and spanned both the acute and convalescent phases of COVID-19. Samples were obtained from the ongoing ImmuneRACE study (first 160 participants) and from 1,254 subjects provided by 6 global collaborators. Where HLA class I and class II types were available, the types were taken from metadata supplied by the sample provider, not from assay-based typing. Nearly every sample came with metadata listing a de-identified subject ID, COVID-19 status, age in years and sex. Subjects who had been exposed to COVID-19, were actively infected with it, or had recovered from it provided the deeply sampled blood TCRbeta repertoires that made up the dataset. A freely available public database, intended as a resource for researchers studying the immune response to SARS-CoV-2, is where the repertoires were released. The prospective study material was composed of cDNA or gDNA derived from T cells, B-cell-depleted T cells, or PBMCs. The full study reports these points: The amount of clinical and demographic metadata varied by source and participant and was provided uncurated.

TCRbeta CDR3 regions were amplified from genomic DNA using the immunoSEQ Assay, a bias-controlled multiplex PCR. From the authors' description of their analysis: Within the assay, amplification of reference gene primers was used to estimate how many nucleated cells each sample contained. To quantify the absolute abundance of each unique TCRbeta CDR3 rearrangement, sequence reads were collapsed and filtered. For each sample, productive Simpson clonality was calculated by taking the square root of Simpson's diversity index across productive rearrangements. Sourced from immuneACCESS, this table was stored by TCRdb with only in-frame sequences that have V and J called. A share of the clones is absent; for the studies checked, an unresolved V gene accounts for under half, and the remainder has no known explanation. V and J calls and clone size are given by that table; D and trimming were obtained from the DNA. This sample is represented by about 310,000 clones; more than 75% of them were singletons. About 7.8% of the sample rests with the top ten.

The CDR3 covers 13 residues, taking in both the cysteine and the phenylalanine. Here the CDR3 DNA is all that survives: 39 bases in frame from base 1. V and J are trimmed by 6 bases and 7 bases, and the gene matches miss 9 bases of the junction. The germline V gene specifies SGHRS as CDR1 and YFSETQ as CDR2. A second Seattle source provided samples from volunteer blood donors who had recovered from COVID-19. Each collaborating institution followed its own protocols to collect whole blood in K2EDTA tubes. For TCRbeta analysis, collaborators shipped samples in one of three forms: frozen whole blood, isolated PBMCs, or DNA extracted from either of those sample types. Turning to this clone: Its antigen is unknown. Per-base quality was not reported, and no clone a single base away is much larger than it.

The material sequenced was peripheral blood. The chain is made from TRBV5-1 and TRBJ1-2; 7 nucleotides in the junction match TRBD1. The receptor was derived from a woman between 50 and 59 years old who had recovered from COVID-19. The CDR3 protein sequence reads: CASKIQGGGGYTF. The DNA is TGCGCCAGCAAAATTCAGGGGGGAGGTGGCTACACCTTC.